This passage covers 2 T cell receptor beta chains from one sample sequenced in a study of sequential checkpoint blockade in melanoma. Treatment here: randomized to nivolumab then ipilimumab (arm A) or the reverse (arm B). TCRdb keeps only in-frame clones here, not all; method: immunoSEQ multiplex PCR. The sample comprises roughly 20,000 clones, 26% of which are singletons, and approximately 7.1% rests with the top ten. Material: tumor tissue (inferred from file names), obtained from a patient given nivolumab and ipilimumab in sequence. All receptors derive from a human donor with melanoma.

This clone was seen a handful of times. The chain carries TRBV9 and TRBJ2-5, with a possible D match to TRBD1 (6 bases). Trimming took off 3 bases at V and 5 bases at J, with 11 bases between the two ends. This CDR3 contains 13 residues. In germline, CDR1 is SGDLS, CDR2 YYNGEE. The CDR3 protein is CASSAGQSETQYF. The CDR3 DNA reads as TGTGCCAGCAGCGCCGGACAGTCGGAGACCCAGTACTTC.

This clone has only one observation. One end of the junction fails to match germline, which may point to a read error. This sequence joins TRBV5-1 and TRBJ1-4, with a weak D call TRBD1 (5 bases). Germline lookup yields CDR1 SGHRS and CDR2 YFSETQ. There are 15 residues in the CDR3. CDR3 amino acids: CASSWDGPTYEKLFF. The CDR3 bases are TGCGCCAGCAGCTGGGACGGACCAACTTATGAAAAACTGTTTTTT. Full variable domain (rest looked up from reference TRBV5-1 and TRBJ1-4): KAGVTQTPRYLIKTRGQQVTLSCSPISGHRSVSWYQQTPGQGLQFLFEYFSETQRNKGNFPGRFSGRQFSNSRSEMNVSTLELGDSALYLCASSWDGPTYEKLFFGSGTQLSVL.